The 30 T cell receptor beta chains below were found in one sample sequenced in a study of blood T cell repertoires in COVID-19. Sequencing used immunoSEQ multiplex PCR; TCRdb keeps in-frame clones, though not all of them. The table shows approximately 120,000 clones, with roughly 87% occurring only once. Sequenced sample: PBMCs or T cells enriched from blood (not recorded which). All receptors come from a man aged 30-40 years who had recovered from COVID-19.

The J gene is TRBJ2-7, the V gene TRBV4-1; TRBD1 might be the D (8 bases). There are 17 residues in the CDR3. Trimming left V 2 bases short and J 0 bases short, with 17 bases between. CDR1 and CDR2 (germline): MGHRA, YSYEKL. The CDR3 spells CASSQPEQGGSSYEQYV. CDR3 coding DNA: TGCGCCAGCAGCCAACCCGAACAGGGGGGGAGCTCCTACGAGCAGTACGTC.

The V gene is TRBV4-1, the J gene TRBJ2-1, with no clear D. This CDR3 comprises 16 residues. V was pared by 1 base and J by 0 bases, with 10 bases between. Germline V gene lookup returns CDR1 MGHRA and CDR2 YSYEKL. CDR3 DNA: TGCGCCAGCAGCCAAGTAAACATGATCTCCTACAATGAGCAGTTCTTC. Its translation: CASSQVNMISYNEQFF.

This clone was seen a handful of times. This chain's CDR3 is CASSLDLAGVGETQYF. CDR3 DNA sequence: TGTGCCAGCAGCTTGGATCTAGCGGGAGTGGGGGAGACCCAGTACTTC. The chain links TRBV5-4 to TRBJ2-5; TRBD2 agrees at 10 bases. The junction had 7 bases not matched to a gene; V was cut back by 0 bases and J by 5 bases. CDR1 SGHNT and CDR2 YYREEE come from the germline V gene (reference sequence). The CDR3 length is 16 residues.

V and J are TRBV6-1 and TRBJ2-7; 8 bases match TRBD1. This CDR3 comprises 13 residues. V shed 7 bases and J 2 bases; nucleotides not matched to a gene: 4. The germline gives CDR1 MNHNS, CDR2 SASEGT. CDR3: CASTGQVTYEQYF. The CDR3 DNA follows: TGTGCCAGCACGGGACAGGTAACCTACGAGCAGTACTTC.

The rearrangement links TRBV3-1 (or the pseudogene TRBV3-2) to TRBJ1-2; 9 nucleotides align to TRBD1. Trimming removed 5 bases from V and 1 base from J; junction bases left unmatched: 5. This CDR3 has 15 residues. CDR1 and CDR2 from the germline V gene are LGHDT and YNNKEL (reference sequence). DNA of the CDR3: TGTGCCAGCAGCACCCGGGGACAGGGTAACTATGGCTACACCTTC. Its protein is CASSTRGQGNYGYTF.

V and J are TRBV7-9 and TRBJ2-3; D not certain. Germline CDR1 SEHNR, CDR2 FQNEAQ (reference sequence). The CDR3 covers 15 residues. Trimming removed 5 bases from V and 0 bases from J, with 12 bases in between. CDR3 sequence (DNA): TGTGCCAGCAGCGCCAGTCAGATTAGCACAGATACGCAGTATTTT. Protein: CASSASQISTDTQYF. Complete variable domain (other parts from reference TRBV7-9 and TRBJ2-3): DTGVSQNPRHKITKRGQNVTFRCDPISEHNRLYWYRQTLGQGPEFLTYFQNEAQLEKSRLLSDRFSAERPKGSFSTLEIQRTEQGDSAMYLCASSASQISTDTQYFGPGTRLTVL.

This clone has a handful of counts. The chain uses TRBV10-3 and TRBJ1-2, with 8 bases fitting TRBD1. The germline CDR1 and CDR2 sequences are ENHRY and SYGVKD. After removal of 8 bases from V and 4 bases from J, the junction contained 9 bases not matched to a gene. The CDR3 has 14 amino acids. The CDR3 spells CAIRAQGAGYGYTF. The CDR3 DNA reads TGTGCCATCCGAGCCCAGGGGGCGGGCTATGGCTACACCTTC.

V usage is TRBV30 and J usage is TRBJ1-2, with 7 bases that match TRBD1. With V trimmed by 7 bases and J by 5 bases, 7 bases remained unmatched. The CDR3 runs to 12 residues. Per the germline V gene, CDR1 is GTSNPN and CDR2 is SVGIG (reference sequence). For the CDR3, the DNA is TGTGCCTCTCCGACAGGGAAGTATGGCTACACCTTC. Translated: CASPTGKYGYTF.

The CDR3 sequence: CASRHTNRTNTSGNTIYF. For the CDR3, the DNA is TGCGCCAGCAGACATACAAACAGGACGAACACCTCTGGAAACACCATATATTTT. This rearrangement joins TRBV23-1 to TRBJ1-3, with D possibly matching TRBD1 (5 bases). TRBV23-1 has ORF status, its function being uncertain. V lost 6 bases and J lost 0, with 21 bases in between. This CDR3 region has 18 residues.

The chain is built from TRBV12-5 and TRBJ2-4, with D uncertain. The CDR3 length is 15 residues. Germline V gene data show CDR1 as LGHNT and CDR2 as FRNRAP. Trimming took off 6 bases at V and 0 bases at J, with 12 bases between the two ends. CDR3 residues: CASGLDTQAKNIQYF. The DNA for the CDR3 is TGTGCTAGTGGGCTTGACACTCAAGCCAAAAACATTCAGTACTTC.

The genes are TRBV7-6 and TRBJ2-1; 9 positions match TRBD1. The CDR3 is 13 residues long. Germline assignment: CDR1 SGHVS and CDR2 FNYEAQ. With V trimmed by 4 bases and J by 6 bases, 1 base remained unmatched. The CDR3 protein is CASSSDRGNEQFF. DNA for the CDR3: TGTGCCAGCAGCTCGGACAGGGGCAATGAGCAGTTCTTC.

The chain recombines TRBV5-1 with TRBJ1-1, with D maybe TRBD1 (6 bases). The CDR3 covers 12 residues. Germline loops: CDR1 SGHRS, CDR2 YFSETQ. With 4 bases removed from V and 7 bases from J, the gap between germline ends came to 11 bases. This CDR3 is CASSQNRVEAFF. The CDR3 DNA is TGCGCCAGCAGCCAGAACAGGGTTGAAGCTTTCTTT.

The chain recombines TRBV19 with TRBJ1-5; D gene ambiguous. The V and J ends lost 6 bases and 4 bases respectively, with 25 bases between them. Germline loops: CDR1 LNHDA, CDR2 SQIVND (reference sequence). This CDR3 is built from 18 residues. CDR3 region: CASSPGMISGLSNQPQHF. CDR3 coding DNA: TGTGCCAGTAGCCCGGGAATGATTTCCGGGCTAAGTAATCAGCCCCAGCATTTT.

The CDR3 DNA sequence: TGCAGTGCTAGTTTTTTGGGACTCACTGAAGCTTTCTTT. Translation gives CSASFLGLTEAFF. The rearrangement joins TRBV20-1 to TRBJ1-1; possible D gene TRBD1, 5 bases. This CDR3 comprises 13 residues. Germline CDR1 DFQATT, CDR2 SNEGSKA (reference sequence). V gave up 3 bases and J gave up 4 bases, with 12 bases separating them.

This chain uses TRBV6-6 with TRBJ2-7; 8 positions agree with TRBD1. Germline CDR1 is MNHNY and CDR2 is SVGAGI (reference sequence). J lost 6 bases, V lost 2 bases, and 9 bases had no gene match. This CDR3 spans 15 amino acids. The CDR3 DNA reads TGTGCCAGCAGTTACCTCCCCAACGACAGGGGCGAGCAGTACTTC. It specifies CASSYLPNDRGEQYF.

This clone was counted only a few times. The V gene is TRBV12-3 or TRBV12-4, the J gene TRBJ1-2, with 7 bases matching TRBD1. J was trimmed by 5 bases and V by 6 bases; bases with no gene match: 3. The CDR3 length is 12 residues. This CDR3 is CASSRDSYGYTF. The CDR3, as DNA: TGTGCCAGCAGCCGGGACAGTTATGGCTACACCTTC.

The V call is TRBV4-1, the J call TRBJ1-6, with D possibly TRBD1 on 6 matching bases. V was pared by 0 bases and J by 7 bases, with 16 bases between. CDR1 MGHRA and CDR2 YSYEKL come from the germline V gene. The CDR3 covers 17 residues. CDR3 amino acids: CASSQETPPGVNSPLHF. The CDR3 region has the DNA TGCGCCAGCAGCCAAGAAACCCCGCCAGGGGTGAATTCACCCCTCCACTTT.

This chain uses TRBV3-1 (or the pseudogene TRBV3-2) with TRBJ1-1; a weak D match, TRBD1 (5 bases). V lost 3 bases to trimming and J lost 3 bases, with 11 bases between them. CDR1 is LGHDT and CDR2 is YNNKEL in the germline V gene (reference sequence). This CDR3 region has 14 residues. This CDR3 reads CASSQLGGDTEAFF. The CDR3 DNA is TGTGCCAGCAGCCAGCTGGGAGGGGACACTGAAGCTTTCTTT.

By share of the sample, this clone is medium-sized (0.01 to 0.1%). The chain is built from TRBV5-6 and TRBJ2-7, with D possibly matching TRBD1 (6 bases). The CDR3 covers 14 residues. The germline CDR1 and CDR2 sequences are SGHDT and YYEEEE. V was cut by 7 bases and J by 2 bases, with 16 bases left in between. CDR3 sequence (DNA): TGTGCCAGCCGACACAGGGAATCAACCTACGAGCAGTACGTC. This sequence encodes CASRHRESTYEQYV.

In its sample, this clone was seen once. The chain joins TRBV7-2 to TRBJ1-1; the D gene is possibly TRBD1 (5 bases). The CDR3 is made up of 13 amino acids. Trimming took 0 bases from V and 10 from J, leaving 12 bases between them. Germline CDR1 and CDR2: SGHTA and FQGNSA. The CDR3 spells CASSLALGARAFF. As DNA, the CDR3 is TGTGCCAGCAGCTTAGCTCTAGGGGCCCGAGCTTTCTTT.

The rearrangement uses TRBV10-1 and TRBJ2-3; weak D call: TRBD2 (6 bases). CDR3 size: 15 residues. Germline V gene sequence: CDR1 WNHNN, CDR2 SYGVQD (reference sequence). V shed 2 bases and J shed 0 bases, with 9 bases lying between them. CDR3 bases: TGCGCCAGCAGTGAGGGGCGGGAAAGCACAGATACGCAGTATTTT. Protein: CASSEGRESTDTQYF.

The CDR3 loop reads CARSKSVNTEAFF. The DNA for the CDR3 is TGTGCCCGAAGCAAAAGTGTGAACACTGAAGCTTTCTTT. The genes are TRBV30 and TRBJ1-1; D is unclear. The CDR3 has 13 amino acids. V lost 8 bases and J 0 bases, leaving 13 bases between the germline ends. CDR1 GTSNPN and CDR2 SVGIG come from the germline V gene (reference sequence).

The gene calls are TRBV12-3 or TRBV12-4 and TRBJ1-3; D unresolved. CDR3 length equals 13 residues. The germline V and J ends were trimmed by 7 bases and 7 bases, with 14 bases remaining between them. CDR3 loop: CASTWRGGNTIYF. DNA of the CDR3: TGTGCCAGCACCTGGCGGGGAGGTAACACCATATATTTT.

This clone appeared a single time. The chain carries TRBV6-1 and TRBJ2-1, with a weak D call TRBD1 (6 bases). Germline lookup yields CDR1 MNHNS and CDR2 SASEGT. The V end lost 4 bases, the J end lost 0 bases, and 19 bases lay between the germline ends. The CDR3 runs 18 residues. The CDR3 loop reads CASSGWTAGGLSYNEQFF. CDR3 nucleotides: TGTGCCAGCAGTGGGTGGACAGCCGGAGGCCTCTCCTACAATGAGCAGTTCTTC.

V and J are TRBV9 and TRBJ2-6; 7 positions agree with TRBD1. The CDR3 totals 15 residues. The germline CDR1 and CDR2 sequences are SGDLS and YYNGEE. V dropped 4 bases and J dropped 2; count of bases not matched to a gene: 3. CDR3 bases: TGTGCCAGCAGCACCGACAGGGCTGGGGCCAACGTCCTGACTTTC. Amino acid sequence: CASSTDRAGANVLTF.

The chain has TRBV12-3 or TRBV12-4 and TRBJ1-2, with D maybe TRBD1 (5 bases). CDR3 length equals 13 residues. Trimming shortened V by 6 bases and J by 2 bases, and 10 bases separated the two germline ends. The CDR3 protein is CASSEDTNYGYTF. CDR3 DNA sequence: TGTGCCAGCAGCGAGGACACGAACTATGGCTACACCTTC.

The J gene is TRBJ2-2, the V gene TRBV7-3; the match to TRBD1 covers 9 bases. CDR3 length: 14 amino acids. The germline V gene encodes CDR1 SGHTA and CDR2 FQGTGA. Trimming took 5 bases from V and 6 from J; bases not matched to a gene: 4. The CDR3 spells CASSHGTGSGELFF. The CDR3 DNA follows: TGTGCCAGCAGCCACGGGACAGGGTCCGGGGAGCTGTTTTTT.

This clone was detected a few times. The chain joins TRBV19 to TRBJ2-7; D possibly corresponds to TRBD1 (5 bases). Trimming removed 10 bases at V and 4 bases at J, with 14 bases between. The CDR3 runs 12 residues. In germline, CDR1 is LNHDA, CDR2 SQIVND (reference sequence). CDR3 sequence reads: CATIDSAYEQYF. Here the CDR3 DNA reads TGTGCCACAATCGACAGCGCGTACGAGCAGTACTTC.

On this clone: Other DNA sequences in the same sample also yield this CDR3. This chain connects TRBV12-5 to TRBJ1-1, with 7 bases fitting TRBD1. The germline CDR1 and CDR2 sequences are LGHNT and FRNRAP. The V gene end was trimmed by 0 bases and the J gene end by 1 base; junction bases not matched to a gene: 5. CDR3 length: 16 amino acids. The DNA of the CDR3 is TGTGCTAGTGGTTTGGTTTTGGACAGGAAGAACACTGAAGCTTTCTTT. This gives the protein CASGLVLDRKNTEAFF.

The gene calls are TRBV6-6 and TRBJ2-7, with D tentatively TRBD1 (6 bases). The germline V gene has CDR1 MNHNY and CDR2 SVGAGI (reference sequence). CDR3 size: 13 residues. V was clipped by 2 bases and J by 4 bases, with 9 bases between them. The CDR3: CASSYATGYEQYF. The DNA of the CDR3 is TGTGCCAGCAGTTACGCCACAGGGTACGAGCAGTACTTC.